The 32 T cell receptor beta chains below all came from one sample that was sequenced in a study of T cell responses to AZD1222 COVID-19 vaccine. This table comes from immunoSEQ multiplex PCR, and its TCRdb copy is limited to in-frame clones, with some not included. The table has fewer than 120,000 clones, around 90% seen once. Sequencing was performed on peripheral blood, taken on day 0 of AZD1222 vaccination. The receptors originated from an adult in good health.

The chain is built from TRBV18 and TRBJ1-1; no clear D. Germline V lookup: CDR1 KGHSH, CDR2 LQKENI. The V end lost 1 base, the J end lost 1 base, and 7 bases lay between the germline ends. The CDR3 runs 14 residues. The CDR3 region is CASSPRTENTEAFF. The CDR3 DNA reads TGTGCCAGCTCACCACGGACCGAGAACACTGAAGCTTTCTTT.

The V and J genes are TRBV19 and TRBJ1-1, with D hard to call. V lost 3 bases and J lost 0, with 14 bases in between. Germline V lookup: CDR1 LNHDA, CDR2 SQIVND (reference sequence). This CDR3 spans 16 amino acids. The DNA of the CDR3 is TGTGCCAGTAGTATTTCCCCAGATCGAATGAACACTGAAGCTTTCTTT. It codes for CASSISPDRMNTEAFF.

This clone was seen only a few times. This chain connects TRBV15 to TRBJ2-7; 7 positions agree with TRBD2. V lost 4 bases and J lost 3; bases outside the gene matches: 6. CDR1 is LNHNV and CDR2 is YYDKDF in the germline V gene (reference sequence). This CDR3 is 14 amino acids long. The CDR3 region has the DNA TGTGCCACCAGCACCGGCGGGGGAGTCTACGAGCAGTACTTC. This translates into CATSTGGGVYEQYF.

This clone ranks as medium-sized (0.01 to 0.1%). The V call is TRBV2, the J call TRBJ2-7, with D perhaps TRBD1 (5 bases). V was shortened by 4 bases and J by 7 bases, with 14 bases between the two germline ends. The CDR3 is made up of 13 amino acids. Germline values: CDR1 SNHLY, CDR2 FYNNEI. This chain's CDR3 is CASSAAIPGEQYF. CDR3 nucleotides: TGTGCCAGCAGTGCGGCCATCCCAGGGGAGCAGTACTTC.

The V call is TRBV19, the J call TRBJ2-2; D assignment may be TRBD1 or TRBD2 (7 bases each). Trimming shortened V by 9 bases and J by 0 bases, and 14 bases separated the two germline ends. This CDR3 comprises 15 residues. Germline V gene sequence: CDR1 LNHDA, CDR2 SQIVND (reference sequence). Written as DNA, the CDR3 is TGTGCCAGCCGACAGGGACTAACGAACACCGGGGAGCTGTTTTTT. This codes for CASRQGLTNTGELFF.

Of note for this clone: Other DNA sequences in the same sample also yield this CDR3. The CDR3 sequence is CASSLADLNTEAFF. For the CDR3, the DNA is TGCGCCAGCAGCCTGGCTGACTTGAACACTGAAGCTTTCTTT. The V and J genes are TRBV5-1 and TRBJ1-1; D is unresolved. Trimming stripped 4 bases from V and 0 bases from J, with 10 bases between. This CDR3 is built from 14 residues. From germline, CDR1 is SGHRS and CDR2 YFSETQ.

V gene TRBV27 combines with J gene TRBJ2-7; D remains ambiguous. This CDR3 contains 12 residues. V was cut by 10 bases and J by 2 bases, with 12 bases left in between. The germline gives CDR1 MNHEY, CDR2 SMNVEV (reference sequence). CDR3 in DNA: TGTGCCATCCGAGGCGACACCTACGAGCAGTACTTC. Residues: CAIRGDTYEQYF.

V gene TRBV27 combines with J gene TRBJ1-6; tentatively, D is TRBD1 (5 bases). Trimming stripped 7 bases from V and 0 bases from J, with 13 bases between. This CDR3 has 16 residues. CDR1 and CDR2 from the germline V gene are MNHEY and SMNVEV (reference sequence). The CDR3 region is CASTPGTSSYNSPLHF. In DNA form, the CDR3 reads TGTGCCAGCACTCCGGGGACGAGCTCCTATAATTCACCCCTCCACTTT.

DNA of the CDR3: TGTGCCAGTAGTCTTTCAGGGTTGGCTGAAGCTTTCTTT. Its protein is CASSLSGLAEAFF. The rearrangement uses TRBV19 and TRBJ1-1; TRBD1 is a possible D gene (5 bases). Germline V gene lookup returns CDR1 LNHDA and CDR2 SQIVND (reference sequence). Trimming left V 5 bases short and J 6 bases short, with 13 bases between. This CDR3 comprises 13 residues.

The V call is TRBV3-1 (or the pseudogene TRBV3-2), the J call TRBJ1-4; the D is unclear. The CDR3 has 14 residues. Trimming stripped 2 bases from V and 14 bases from J, with 18 bases between. Germline V gene lookup returns CDR1 LGHDT and CDR2 YNNKEL (reference sequence). The CDR3 region has the DNA TGTGCCAGCAGCCAATGGACTCAACCGTCATGGCTGTTTTTT. This translates into CASSQWTQPSWLFF.

The chain joins TRBV15 to TRBJ2-7, with D perhaps TRBD1 (5 bases). Looked up from germline, CDR1 is LNHNV and CDR2 is YYDKDF (reference sequence). The CDR3 covers 14 residues. V was shortened by 0 bases and J by 3 bases, with 9 bases between the two germline ends. This CDR3 reads CATSRDRGDYEQYF. CDR3 sequence (DNA): TGTGCCACCAGCAGAGATAGGGGTGACTACGAGCAGTACTTC.

In this sample, this clone turned up a few times. The chain joins TRBV5-1 to TRBJ2-1; 8 nucleotides agree with TRBD1. This CDR3 has 15 amino acids. Trimming removed 4 bases from V and 0 bases from J; junction bases left unmatched: 3. Per the germline V gene, CDR1 is SGHRS and CDR2 is YFSETQ. DNA for the CDR3: TGCGCCAGCAGCGGGGGACAGGTCTCCTACAATGAGCAGTTCTTC. As protein: CASSGGQVSYNEQFF.

V and J are TRBV7-9 and TRBJ1-2; maybe TRBD1 (6 bases). CDR3 length: 13 amino acids. Germline V CDR1 and CDR2: SEHNR, FQNEAQ (reference sequence). With 5 bases removed from V and 7 bases from J, the gap between germline ends came to 14 bases. CDR3 loop: CASSDRLRGGYTF. DNA of the CDR3: TGTGCCAGCAGCGACAGGCTCCGAGGTGGCTACACCTTC.

The chain combines TRBV24-1 with TRBJ2-2; TRBD2 aligns across 9 bases. This CDR3 spans 17 amino acids. Germline loops: CDR1 KGHDR, CDR2 SFDVKD. V lost 4 bases to trimming and J lost 7 bases; unmatched junction nucleotides: 12. The DNA for the CDR3 is TGTGCCACCAGTGACCGTAGACTAGCGGCGGAGCACGGGGAGCTGTTTTTT. It codes for CATSDRRLAAEHGELFF.

The gene calls are TRBV7-6 and TRBJ2-2; D possibly uses TRBD1 or TRBD2 (5 bases each). Trimming took off 2 bases at V and 2 bases at J, with 9 bases between the two ends. The V gene's germline CDR1 is SGHVS and CDR2 FNYEAQ. The CDR3 is 15 residues long. The CDR3: CASSLFGGNTGELFF. The DNA for the CDR3 is TGTGCCAGCAGCTTATTTGGGGGAAACACCGGGGAGCTGTTTTTT.

Details on this clone: Other DNA sequences within the sample encode an identical CDR3. V usage is TRBV6-5 and J usage is TRBJ1-5; perhaps TRBD1 as D (6 bases). The CDR3 has 15 residues. The germline V gene encodes CDR1 MNHEY and CDR2 SVGAGI. V lost 6 bases to trimming and J lost 1 base, with 13 bases between them. The CDR3: CASSYRAWSNQPQHF. CDR3 sequence (DNA): TGTGCCAGCAGCTACAGGGCTTGGAGCAATCAGCCCCAGCATTTT.

The chain employs TRBV19 and TRBJ2-1, with 8 bases matching TRBD2. J gave up 8 bases and V 9 bases, and 12 bases lay outside the gene matches. The CDR3 sequence is 14 residues long. Germline V gene sequence: CDR1 LNHDA, CDR2 SQIVND (reference sequence). In DNA form, the CDR3 reads TGTGCCAGCAAGACTAGCGCCTTTGTCGATGAGCAGTTCTTC. Protein sequence: CASKTSAFVDEQFF.

The chain recombines TRBV6-1 with TRBJ1-1, with a weak D call TRBD1 (6 bases). CDR1 MNHNS and CDR2 SASEGT come from the germline V gene. This CDR3 spans 13 amino acids. Trimming removed 3 bases at V and 1 base at J, with 6 bases between. Here the CDR3 DNA reads TGTGCCAGCAGTGACAGGGGGAACACTGAAGCTTTCTTT. Translation: CASSDRGNTEAFF.

The rearrangement joins TRBV19 to TRBJ1-1; 7 bases agree with TRBD1. Trimming took 7 bases from V and 5 from J; bases not matched to a gene: 7. This CDR3 comprises 13 residues. The V gene's germline CDR1 is LNHDA and CDR2 SQIVND (reference sequence). The CDR3 here is CASKQTGETEAFF. The CDR3 DNA reads as TGTGCCAGTAAACAAACAGGGGAGACTGAAGCTTTCTTT.

The V and J genes are TRBV19 and TRBJ1-2; D ambiguous. Germline V gene lookup returns CDR1 LNHDA and CDR2 SQIVND (reference sequence). This CDR3 spans 13 amino acids. The V end lost 4 bases, the J end lost 3 bases, and 9 bases lay between the germline ends. The CDR3 spells CASSNSEYYGYTF. DNA for the CDR3: TGTGCCAGTAGTAACAGCGAATACTATGGCTACACCTTC.

The genes are TRBV18 and TRBJ1-5; D gene uncertain. Germline V gene data show CDR1 as KGHSH and CDR2 as LQKENI. The CDR3 is made up of 16 amino acids. V was pared by 0 bases and J by 4 bases, with 13 bases between. The CDR3 spells CASSPPGRLNNQPQHF. The CDR3 bases are TGTGCCAGCTCACCACCGGGCAGGCTCAATAATCAGCCCCAGCATTTT.

V gene TRBV4-1 combines with J gene TRBJ2-1; 10 bases fit TRBD2. The CDR3 consists of 16 residues. CDR1 is MGHRA, CDR2 YSYEKL, per germline. V was clipped by 3 bases and J by 4 bases; unmatched bases: 6. The CDR3 here is CASSHGPAGGYNEQFF. The CDR3 nucleotides are TGCGCCAGCAGCCATGGCCCAGCGGGAGGGTACAATGAGCAGTTCTTC.

The gene calls are TRBV5-1 and TRBJ2-5; no definite D call. V was shortened by 0 bases and J by 0 bases, with 15 bases between the two germline ends. The CDR3 length is 17 residues. Per germline, CDR1 SGHRS and CDR2 YFSETQ. For the CDR3, the DNA is TGCGCCAGCAGCTTGGGCGCTATAATGGGGTACCAAGAGACCCAGTACTTC. Translating gives CASSLGAIMGYQETQYF.

The V and J genes are TRBV10-3 and TRBJ2-5; no definite D call. This CDR3 contains 13 residues. Germline-derived CDR1 and CDR2 are ENHRY and SYGVKD. V dropped 2 bases and J dropped 1 base, with 5 bases sitting between them. In nucleotides, the CDR3 is TGTGCCATCAGTGAGCGGGTCCAAGAGACCCAGTACTTC. This gives the protein CAISERVQETQYF.

The rearrangement links TRBV4-1 to TRBJ1-2; 7 nucleotides match TRBD1. The CDR3 runs 16 residues. V lost 1 base to trimming and J lost 2 bases; unmatched junction nucleotides: 7. CDR1 is MGHRA and CDR2 is YSYEKL in the germline V gene. The CDR3 protein is CASSQGKGAHNYGYTF. CDR3 coding DNA: TGCGCCAGCAGCCAAGGGAAGGGGGCCCACAACTATGGCTACACCTTC.

The V gene is TRBV19, the J gene TRBJ1-5, with TRBD1 as a possible D gene (6 bases). Between the trimmed V and J ends, which lost 3 bases and 6 bases, there was a span of 18 bases. Germline V gene sequence: CDR1 LNHDA, CDR2 SQIVND (reference sequence). This CDR3 contains 16 residues. The DNA of the CDR3 is TGTGCCAGTAGTATCCCCGACCACAGGGCCGGTCAGCCCCAGCATTTT. This gives the protein CASSIPDHRAGQPQHF.

V and J are TRBV27 and TRBJ2-7, with 10 nucleotides matching TRBD2. CDR3 size: 15 residues. CDR1 is MNHEY, CDR2 SMNVEV, per germline (reference sequence). V shed 6 bases and J 3 bases; nucleotides not matched to a gene: 8. The CDR3 DNA follows: TGTGCCAGCAGATCAGGACTAGCGGAGTTCTACGAGCAGTACTTC. Translated, it gives CASRSGLAEFYEQYF.

The V and J genes are TRBV5-6 and TRBJ1-1, with a weak D call TRBD1 (5 bases). This CDR3 region has 16 residues. With 0 bases removed from V and 5 bases from J, the gap between germline ends came to 17 bases. Germline CDR1 is SGHDT and CDR2 is YYEEEE. The DNA of the CDR3 is TGTGCCAGCAGCTTGGGAGTCGGGGCTGTGCTAACTGAAGCTTTCTTT. It specifies CASSLGVGAVLTEAFF.

This clone was picked up one time. This rearrangement joins TRBV19 to TRBJ2-2, with D tentatively TRBD2 (7 bases). The CDR3 has 14 amino acids. Germline CDR1 and CDR2: LNHDA and SQIVND (reference sequence). Trimming pared 8 bases from V and 17 bases from J, leaving 27 bases between. CDR3 bases: TGTGCCAGTCGAACCCTGTATGGGGGGGGCTCGGAATTTTTT. It codes for CASRTLYGGGSEFF.

The V and J genes are TRBV9 and TRBJ2-7; TRBD1 is a possible D gene (6 bases). Trimming left V 2 bases short and J 0 bases short, with 12 bases between. Germline CDR1 is SGDLS and CDR2 is YYNGEE. This CDR3 has 15 residues. This chain's CDR3 is CASSVRDTNSYEQYF. For the CDR3, the DNA is TGTGCCAGCAGCGTCCGGGACACCAACTCCTACGAGCAGTACTTC.

This clone appeared once. The rearrangement links TRBV11-2 to TRBJ2-5; D is possibly TRBD1 (6 bases). CDR1 and CDR2 from the germline V gene are SGHAT and FQNNGV. CDR3 length equals 16 residues. V lost 5 bases to trimming and J lost 5 bases, with 21 bases between them. DNA of the CDR3: TGTGCCAGCAGCACCGTCAGGGGCATAGGTCACGAGACCCAGTACTTC. Protein product: CASSTVRGIGHETQYF. Full variable domain (remainder filled in from reference TRBV11-2 and TRBJ2-5): EAGVAQSPRYKIIEKRQSVAFWCNPISGHATLYWYQQILGQGPKLLIQFQNNGVVDDSQLPKDRFSAERLKGVDSTLKIQPAKLEDSAVYLCASSTVRGIGHETQYFGPGTRLLVL.

The chain combines TRBV19 with TRBJ2-1; the match to TRBD2 covers 9 bases. Germline CDR1 reads LNHDA; CDR2 reads SQIVND (reference sequence). The V segment lost 4 bases and the J segment 2 bases; nucleotides outside the gene matches: 3. The CDR3 loop spans 15 amino acids. CDR3 in DNA: TGTGCCAGTAGTAGAAGCGGGGGGACCTACAATGAGCAGTTCTTC. It translates to CASSRSGGTYNEQFF.